Shown below are 11 T cell receptor beta chains from a single sample sequenced in a study of neurological immune-mediated disorders (dated by TCRdb to between 2017 and 2020). Library construction relied on 5' RACE. Sequencing was performed on an Illumina HiSeq 2500. Starting from the raw public reads, TCRdb applied fastp trimming at Q25, assembled clones with MiXCR and retained in-frame beta chains. For every CDR3 protein sequence, its rows merge into one entry that carries the most common genes and DNA. For this sample the table gives about 71,000 distinct CDR3 sequences, of which roughly 13% were detected only once. 3.5% to 5.5% of the sample rests with the top ten. Read against the paper, the sample's time point label means: longitudinal time-point 1 (baseline). Source material: PBMCs. Receptor source: a female donor with HTLV-1-associated myelopathy (HAM/TSP).

The chain has TRBV20-1 and TRBJ1-2; 9 nucleotides line up with TRBD1. Trimming took 0 bases from V and 4 from J; bases not matched to a gene: 6. The CDR3 consists of 15 residues. The germline gives CDR1 DFQATT, CDR2 SNEGSKA (reference sequence). DNA for the CDR3: TGCAGTGCTAGAGATTGGACAGGGGCCGTCTATGGCTACACCTTC. Amino acid sequence: CSARDWTGAVYGYTF.

This clonotype was recorded at least ten times. J is TRBJ2-7 and V is TRBV4-1; D remains ambiguous. V was clipped by 0 bases and J by 4 bases, with 13 bases between them. Germline V gene lookup returns CDR1 MGHRA and CDR2 YSYEKL. The CDR3 contains 15 residues. As DNA, the CDR3 is TGCGCCAGCAGCCAAGATTGGAGCAGGTATTACGAGCAGTACTTC. Translation gives CASSQDWSRYYEQYF.

This clonotype was counted many times. This chain uses TRBV3-1 with TRBJ1-2; no reliable D call. Trimming took 7 bases from V and 2 from J, leaving 17 bases between them. Per germline, CDR1 LGHDT and CDR2 YNNKEL (reference sequence). This CDR3 spans 15 amino acids. DNA for the CDR3: TGTGCCAGCACCTCCTCAGCCCGGGCCAACTATGGCTACACCTTC. Translation: CASTSSARANYGYTF.

A note on this clonotype: A clone one base away is much larger, so this may be a read error. The rearrangement joins TRBV12-3 or TRBV12-4 to TRBJ2-5, with 9 bases matching TRBD1. The CDR3 loop spans 14 amino acids. The CDR3 loop reads CASSLQGASGTRYF. DNA of the CDR3: TGTGCCAGCAGCCTACAGGGGGCGAGTGGGACCCGGTACTTC.

The table lists this clonotype with many counts. The V and J genes are TRBV4-1 and TRBJ1-4; no clear D gene. V was shortened by 0 bases and J by 0 bases, with 5 bases between the two germline ends. CDR3 length: 15 amino acids. Germline loops: CDR1 MGHRA, CDR2 YSYEKL. The CDR3 loop reads CASSQDGATNEKLFF. In DNA, the CDR3 is TGCGCCAGCAGCCAAGATGGTGCAACTAATGAAAAACTGTTTTTT.

This clonotype has at least ten counts. The chain links TRBV7-9 to TRBJ2-3; 8 nucleotides align to TRBD2. Unmatched junction bases numbered 7, after V lost 5 bases and J lost 3 bases. Germline V lookup: CDR1 SEHNR, CDR2 FQNEAQ (reference sequence). CDR3 length: 15 amino acids. CDR3 nucleotide sequence: TGTGCCAGCAGCCAAACGGGGACTAGAACAGATACGCAGTATTTT. Its protein product is CASSQTGTRTDTQYF.

This clonotype was detected ten times or more. The V gene is TRBV7-8, the J gene TRBJ1-6; D is uncertain. CDR3 size: 16 residues. Germline loops: CDR1 SGHVS, CDR2 FQNEAQ. The V end lost 4 bases, the J end lost 6 bases, and 16 bases lay between the germline ends. This CDR3 is CASSYSPNPINSPLHF. DNA for the CDR3: TGTGCCAGCAGCTACTCCCCGAATCCCATTAATTCACCCCTCCACTTT.

This clonotype has a count of ten or more. The chain employs TRBV5-1 and TRBJ2-1; 7 bases line up with TRBD1. This CDR3 has 15 amino acids. The V gene end was trimmed by 1 base and the J gene end by 1 base; junction bases not matched to a gene: 2. The germline CDR1 and CDR2 sequences are SGHRS and YFSETQ. The CDR3 nucleotides read TGCGCCAGCAGCTTGACAGGGGAATCCTACAATGAGCAGTTCTTC. It codes for CASSLTGESYNEQFF. Combining the CDR3 with reference TRBV5-1 and TRBJ2-1 gives the whole variable domain KAGVTQTPRYLIKTRGQQVTLSCSPISGHRSVSWYQQTPGQGLQFLFEYFSETQRNKGNFPGRFSGRQFSNSRSEMNVSTLELGDSALYLCASSLTGESYNEQFFGPGTRLTVL.

A few counts support this clonotype. V is TRBV12-3 or TRBV12-4 and J is TRBJ1-6, with 9 bases fitting TRBD1. This CDR3 has 16 amino acids. After removal of 6 bases from V and 1 base from J, the junction contained 4 bases not matched to a gene. The chain's CDR3 is CASRRTGASYNSPLHF. CDR3 bases: TGTGCCAGCAGACGGACAGGGGCATCCTATAATTCACCCCTCCACTTT.

In its sample, this clonotype was seen many times. CDR3 residues: CSARGQTYEQYF. The CDR3 DNA is TGCAGTGCTAGGGGACAAACCTACGAGCAGTACTTC. The chain links TRBV20-1 to TRBJ2-7; a weak D match, TRBD1 (6 bases). CDR3 length equals 12 residues. The germline CDR1 and CDR2 sequences are DFQATT and SNEGSKA (reference sequence). Deletions cut 3 bases from V and 2 bases from J, with 8 bases between.

This chain connects TRBV5-1 to TRBJ2-3; D is tentatively TRBD1 or TRBD2 (5 bases each). The V gene's germline CDR1 is SGHRS and CDR2 YFSETQ. V was pared by 4 bases and J by 1 base, with 10 bases between. The CDR3 has 14 residues. CDR3 in amino acids: CASSGTPGTDTQYF. The CDR3 DNA follows: TGCGCCAGCAGCGGGACCCCTGGCACAGATACGCAGTATTTT.